The entry that follows covers one T cell receptor (beta chain) sequence. Antigen specificity is unknown. The CDR3 has 15 residues. V lost 5 bases to trimming and J lost 3 bases, with 16 bases between them. CDR1 is SEHNR and CDR2 is FQNEAQ in the germline V gene (reference sequence). This sample stems from a study of radiotherapy plus CTLA-4 blockade in lung cancer. Produced via immunoSEQ multiplex PCR; TCRdb's table is partial and in-frame only. The sample shows around 80,000 clones, roughly 74% of them seen only once. Enrolled patients, whose metastatic non-small-cell lung cancer was chemo-refractory, received focal radiation plus CTLA-4 blockade with ipilimumab. Study-wide results and limits: Among blood TCR repertoires after radiotherapy plus ipilimumab, tumor-derived clones expanded. With interferon-beta, early dynamics of blood T cell clones were reported to best predict response.

The chain employs TRBV7-9 and TRBJ2-5; perhaps TRBD1 as D (6 bases). The starting material was peripheral blood, obtained from a patient treated with radiotherapy plus ipilimumab. The source of this sequence is a human donor with non-small cell lung cancer whose response to radiotherapy plus ipilimumab could not be evaluated. This CDR3 is CASSVGAGAKETQYF. The CDR3 DNA follows: TGTGCCAGCAGCGTTGGCGCAGGGGCTAAAGAGACCCAGTACTTC.